This T cell receptor beta chain stems from a study of control samples from healthy donors and cancer patients. Trimming took 3 bases from V and 3 from J, leaving 9 bases between them. Looked up from germline, CDR1 is SGHNT and CDR2 is YYREEE (reference sequence). The CDR3 is 13 residues long. Libraries were prepared by immunoSEQ multiplex PCR; TCRdb keeps only in-frame clonotypes and omits some of them. The sample lists some 150,000 clones, approximately 92% occurring once. This sequence was found in a woman in her sixties or seventies in good health. This rearrangement joins TRBV5-4 to TRBJ1-1; D ambiguous. The sequenced material came from blood. The CDR3 here is CASSSIGYTEAFF. In DNA, the CDR3 is TGTGCCAGCAGCTCGATCGGATACACTGAAGCTTTCTTT.